This T cell receptor (beta chain) comes out of a study of radiotherapy plus CTLA-4 blockade in lung cancer. Looking at the study overall: Patients showed objective responses in 15% to 20% of cases and disease control in roughly 31%.

Patients with chemo-refractory metastatic non-small-cell lung cancer received focal radiation plus CTLA-4 blockade with ipilimumab. This CDR3 has 12 amino acids. Trimming left V 6 bases short and J 4 bases short, with 10 bases between. Germline CDR1 reads SGHTS; CDR2 reads YDEGEE. To note about this clone: Its antigen remains unidentified.

Study-wide findings and caveats: There was expansion of tumor-derived TCR clones in blood after radiotherapy plus ipilimumab. Early clone dynamics of blood T cells, plus interferon-beta, reportedly predicted response best.

Libraries were prepared by immunoSEQ multiplex PCR; TCRdb keeps only in-frame clonotypes and omits some of them. The repertoire consists of 81,000 or so clones, with about 78% occurring once and the leading ten covering over 20%. This TCR derives from a human donor with non-small cell lung cancer whose response to radiotherapy plus ipilimumab could not be evaluated. Some clones in this sample may be carry-over from other donors' samples. The chain combines TRBV5-8 with TRBJ1-2; the D gene is possibly TRBD1 (6 bases). The specimen was peripheral blood, collected from a patient treated with radiotherapy plus ipilimumab. The CDR3 is CASKTGGYGYTF. CDR3 bases: TGTGCCAGCAAGACAGGAGGCTATGGCTACACCTTC.